The 31 T cell receptor beta chains presented below share a single source sample, sequenced in a study of cytomegalovirus exposure and HLA in healthy donors. Amplification used 60 Vbeta primers and 13 Jbeta primers. Clones were sequenced by immunoSEQ multiplex PCR, and TCRdb holds only the in-frame ones, with some missing. This table holds 120,000 or so clones, approximately 67% found once. The material sequenced was PBMCs. Source of these receptors: a man younger than 30 in good health and CMV-seronegative.

The V gene is TRBV7-9, the J gene TRBJ2-1, with 7 bases that match TRBD1. J lost 10 bases, V lost 5 bases, and 20 bases had no gene match. The V gene's germline CDR1 is SEHNR and CDR2 FQNEAQ (reference sequence). There are 17 residues in the CDR3. This chain's CDR3 is CASSGWDSADLTGEQFF. The CDR3 coding sequence is TGTGCCAGCAGCGGTTGGGACAGTGCGGACTTGACAGGGGAGCAGTTCTTC.

The rearrangement links TRBV6-5 to TRBJ2-7; maybe TRBD2 (6 bases). The CDR3 is 14 amino acids. Germline CDR1 MNHEY, CDR2 SVGAGI. The V end was cut by 2 bases, the J end by 3 bases, with 11 bases between. Written as DNA, the CDR3 is TGTGCCAGCAGTTACGCCTTCGGGGGCTACGAGCAGTACTTC. Translated, it gives CASSYAFGGYEQYF.

This clone was recorded once. The chain carries TRBV6-5 and TRBJ1-2, with D tentatively TRBD1 (5 bases). The germline V and J ends were trimmed by 7 bases and 5 bases, with 14 bases remaining between them. The CDR3 has 13 amino acids. Germline V CDR1 and CDR2: MNHEY, SVGAGI. This CDR3 is CASTRGGIYGYTF. In nucleotides, the CDR3 is TGTGCCAGCACCCGTGGGGGGATATATGGCTACACCTTC.

The chain joins TRBV7-3 to TRBJ2-1; D is unclear. The germline CDR1 and CDR2 sequences are SGHTA and FQGTGA. V was trimmed by 5 bases and J by 5 bases, leaving 7 bases between them. The CDR3 has 12 amino acids. The CDR3 sequence: CASSRADNEQFF. The CDR3, as DNA: TGTGCCAGCAGCAGAGCTGACAATGAGCAGTTCTTC.

This sequence joins TRBV19 and TRBJ1-3; D unresolved. Deletions cut 11 bases from V and 0 bases from J, with 8 bases between. The CDR3 is 12 residues long. Germline CDR1 LNHDA, CDR2 SQIVND (reference sequence). CDR3 nucleotide sequence: TGTGCCGGCCGGGGCTCTGGAAACACCATATATTTT. It codes for CAGRGSGNTIYF.

This chain connects TRBV11-3 to TRBJ2-1, with 7 nucleotides matching TRBD1. CDR1 and CDR2 (germline): SGHNT, YENEEA. Losses at the gene ends were 5 bases for V and 2 bases for J; bases not matched to a gene: 6. The CDR3 is made up of 15 amino acids. CDR3 in amino acids: CASSPGGQTYNEQFF. The CDR3 region has the DNA TGTGCCAGCAGCCCAGGGGGACAGACCTACAATGAGCAGTTCTTC.

This chain connects TRBV5-1 to TRBJ1-2; D remains ambiguous. This CDR3 has 14 residues. V lost 0 bases and J 8 bases, leaving 14 bases between the germline ends. Germline assignment: CDR1 SGHRS and CDR2 YFSETQ. In nucleotides, the CDR3 is TGCGCCAGCAGCTTGGCGTCAACGAATAGAGGCTACACCTTC. As protein: CASSLASTNRGYTF. Supplemented by reference TRBV5-1 and TRBJ1-2, the full variable domain reads KAGVTQTPRYLIKTRGQQVTLSCSPISGHRSVSWYQQTPGQGLQFLFEYFSETQRNKGNFPGRFSGRQFSNSRSEMNVSTLELGDSALYLCASSLASTNRGYTFGSGTRLTVV.

The chain uses TRBV30 and TRBJ1-4; 7 positions agree with TRBD1. V lost 3 bases, J lost 8 bases, and 12 bases stayed unmatched. Germline V gives CDR1 GTSNPN, CDR2 SVGIG (reference sequence). The CDR3 covers 15 residues. CDR3 sequence reads: CAWRPGTGVVEKLFF. The CDR3 DNA sequence: TGTGCCTGGAGGCCCGGAACAGGGGTCGTCGAAAAACTGTTTTTT.

This clone turned up a few times. The chain recombines TRBV4-3 with TRBJ2-1; 9 bases fit TRBD2. Germline V gene data show CDR1 as LGHNA and CDR2 as YSLEER. Trimming cost V 0 bases and J 6 bases; bases outside gene matches: 9. The CDR3 spans 17 residues. The CDR3 here is CASSQEGRREGFNEQFF. DNA for the CDR3: TGCGCCAGCAGCCAAGAGGGTCGGCGGGAGGGGTTCAATGAGCAGTTCTTC.

The rearrangement joins TRBV6-1 to TRBJ1-1; D is ambiguous. Germline CDR1 and CDR2: MNHNS and SASEGT. This CDR3 spans 14 amino acids. Trimming left V 4 bases short and J 1 base short, with 10 bases between. The CDR3 sequence is CASSAASGNTEAFF. For the CDR3, the DNA is TGTGCCAGCAGTGCCGCAAGCGGGAACACTGAAGCTTTCTTT.

This clone showed up just a few times. This chain uses TRBV7-2 with TRBJ1-1; D gene ambiguous. Germline-derived CDR1 and CDR2 are SGHTA and FQGNSA. Trimming removed 2 bases at V and 1 base at J, with 11 bases between. The CDR3 spans 15 residues. The CDR3 nucleotides are TGTGCCAGCAGCTTATGGGGAGAGGGGAACACTGAAGCTTTCTTT. It is translated as CASSLWGEGNTEAFF.

A single count supports this clone. The chain is built from TRBV28 and TRBJ2-5; the D gene is possibly TRBD2 (6 bases). Between the trimmed V and J ends, which lost 8 bases and 2 bases, there was a span of 18 bases. Germline CDR1 MDHEN, CDR2 SYDVKM. The CDR3 contains 15 residues. The CDR3 loop is CASASVEGSQETQYF. The CDR3 DNA is TGTGCCAGCGCTTCCGTGGAGGGGAGTCAAGAGACCCAGTACTTC.

The V gene is TRBV6-1, the J gene TRBJ2-1; D is ambiguous. The CDR3 loop spans 12 amino acids. Germline CDR1 MNHNS, CDR2 SASEGT. V was shortened by 6 bases and J by 7 bases, with 10 bases between the two germline ends. CDR3 sequence (DNA): TGTGCCAGCAGCGCGGTTGGTAATGAGCAGTTCTTC. It yields the protein CASSAVGNEQFF.

This clone was seen once. The V gene is TRBV28, the J gene TRBJ2-5; D ambiguous. The length of the CDR3 is 15 residues. V was trimmed by 7 bases and J by 2 bases, leaving 17 bases between them. Germline assignment: CDR1 MDHEN and CDR2 SYDVKM. The CDR3 spells CASTLPGTAQETQYF. DNA of the CDR3: TGTGCCAGCACCCTACCTGGCACAGCACAAGAGACCCAGTACTTC. The whole variable domain, filled in from reference TRBV28 and TRBJ2-5, reads DVKVTQSSRYLVKRTGEKVFLECVQDMDHENMFWYRQDPGLGLRLIYFSYDVKMKEKGDIPEGYSVSREKKERFSLILESASTNQTSMYLCASTLPGTAQETQYFGPGTRLLVL.

V and J are TRBV28 and TRBJ1-5; no firm D call. Germline V gene sequence: CDR1 MDHEN, CDR2 SYDVKM. V lost 4 bases and J 0 bases, leaving 10 bases between the germline ends. The CDR3 contains 15 residues. CDR3 in DNA: TGTGCCAGCAGTTCCAGTTTAAATAGCAATCAGCCCCAGCATTTT. This sequence encodes CASSSSLNSNQPQHF.

The rearrangement links TRBV19 to TRBJ1-5, with D perhaps matching TRBD1 (5 bases). The germline V gene encodes CDR1 LNHDA and CDR2 SQIVND (reference sequence). This CDR3 is 11 amino acids long. The CDR3 protein is CSAGPNWAQHF. CDR3 nucleotide sequence: TGTAGTGCGGGGCCAAATTGGGCCCAGCATTTT.

As regards this clone: Sequence at one end of the junction differs from germline and may be a read error. The chain combines TRBV7-9 with TRBJ1-5; D perhaps matches TRBD1 (6 bases). The CDR3 is 14 amino acids. Germline V lookup: CDR1 SEHNR, CDR2 FQNEAQ (reference sequence). The CDR3 sequence: CSSSLEPGDQPQHF. The DNA for the CDR3 is TGTTCCAGCAGCTTAGAACCAGGGGATCAGCCCCAGCATTTT.

This clone has just a few counts. This rearrangement joins TRBV6-6 to TRBJ2-1, with D possibly matching TRBD2 (5 bases). CDR1 is MNHNY, CDR2 SVGAGI, per germline (reference sequence). This CDR3 has 12 amino acids. V lost 2 bases and J 9 bases, leaving 8 bases between the germline ends. The CDR3 loop is CASSYGRGEQFF. In nucleotides, the CDR3 is TGTGCCAGCAGTTACGGCCGGGGTGAGCAGTTCTTC.

The chain employs TRBV7-2 and TRBJ1-2; TRBD1 matches at 9 bases. The CDR3 consists of 15 residues. Germline trimming cut 5 bases from V and 4 bases from J; bases unmatched to any gene: 8. Looked up from germline, CDR1 is SGHTA and CDR2 is FQGNSA. CDR3 in amino acids: CASSESSDRGYGYTF. CDR3 in DNA: TGTGCCAGCAGCGAAAGTTCGGACAGGGGCTATGGCTACACCTTC. Based on the CDR3 plus reference TRBV7-2 and TRBJ1-2, the full variable domain is GAGVSQSPSNKVTEKGKDVELRCDPISGHTALYWYRQSLGQGLEFLIYFQGNSAPDKSGLPSDRFSAERTGGSVSTLTIQRTQQEDSAVYLCASSESSDRGYGYTFGSGTRLTVV.

This clone was seen more than once but under ten times. J is TRBJ2-7 and V is TRBV27; maybe TRBD1 (5 bases). The CDR3 runs to 12 residues. V was clipped by 5 bases and J by 6 bases, with 11 bases between them. The germline V gene encodes CDR1 MNHEY and CDR2 SMNVEV (reference sequence). This CDR3 is CASSRQGSEQYF. The CDR3 nucleotides read TGTGCCAGCAGTCGTCAGGGAAGCGAGCAGTACTTC.

The V and J genes are TRBV11-2 and TRBJ2-7, with TRBD2 matching 7 bases. With V trimmed by 1 base and J by 2 bases, 2 bases remained unmatched. Germline CDR1 SGHAT, CDR2 FQNNGV. The CDR3 has 14 amino acids. The CDR3 loop is CASSLVRGTYEQYF. In DNA, the CDR3 is TGTGCCAGCAGCTTAGTGCGGGGGACCTACGAGCAGTACTTC.

A few counts support this clone. The CDR3 reads CARGYREDAGELFF. In nucleotides, the CDR3 is TGTGCCAGGGGATACAGGGAAGACGCCGGGGAGCTGTTTTTT. This chain connects TRBV2 to TRBJ2-2, with D perhaps matching TRBD1 (6 bases). V gave up 9 bases and J gave up 6 bases, with 17 bases separating them. CDR1 and CDR2 (germline): SNHLY, FYNNEI. The CDR3 has 14 amino acids. Supplemented by reference TRBV2 and TRBJ2-2, the full variable domain reads EPEVTQTPSHQVTQMGQEVILRCVPISNHLYFYWYRQILGQKVEFLVSFYNNEISEKSEIFDDQFSVERPDGSNFTLKIRSTKLEDSAMYFCARGYREDAGELFFGEGSRLTVL.

The V gene is TRBV21-1, the J gene TRBJ1-5. TRBV21-1 is classified as a pseudogene. CDR3 length equals 18 residues. CDR3 protein: CARGGLLTWRVWSQPQHF. The CDR3 DNA sequence: TGTGCCAGGGGGGGATTACTGACATGGCGAGTCTGGTCTCAGCCCCAGCATTTT.

This clone was detected a few times. The chain has TRBV7-2 and TRBJ2-3, with TRBD2 matching 9 bases. The V gene end was trimmed by 2 bases and the J gene end by 1 base; junction bases not matched to a gene: 13. Germline V gene data show CDR1 as SGHTA and CDR2 as FQGNSA. This CDR3 contains 19 residues. In DNA form, the CDR3 reads TGTGCCAGCAGCTTAAGGTTGTTAGCGGGAGTGAAGGGCACAGATACGCAGTATTTT. Translated, it gives CASSLRLLAGVKGTDTQYF. Variable domain in full (rest from reference TRBV7-2 and TRBJ2-3): GAGVSQSPSNKVTEKGKDVELRCDPISGHTALYWYRQSLGQGLEFLIYFQGNSAPDKSGLPSDRFSAERTGGSVSTLTIQRTQQEDSAVYLCASSLRLLAGVKGTDTQYFGPGTRLTVL.

The chain is built from TRBV5-6 and TRBJ2-5, with 7 bases lining up with TRBD1. After removal of 3 bases from V and 3 bases from J, the junction contained 5 bases not matched to a gene. The CDR3 length is 14 residues. The germline V gene has CDR1 SGHDT and CDR2 YYEEEE. CDR3 nucleotides: TGTGCCAGCAGCTCCGGGACAGTCGAAGAGACCCAGTACTTC. It encodes CASSSGTVEETQYF.

This rearrangement joins TRBV10-3 to TRBJ1-2; unclear D gene. The germline V gene has CDR1 ENHRY and CDR2 SYGVKD. V shed 0 bases and J shed 12 bases, with 17 bases lying between them. The CDR3 length is 14 residues. Written as DNA, the CDR3 is TGTGCCATCAGTGAGTCTCTTGTCCGGGAATCCCACACCTTC. This codes for CAISESLVRESHTF.

This rearrangement joins TRBV27 to TRBJ1-5; TRBD1 is a possible D gene (6 bases). The CDR3 has 15 amino acids. The V gene lost 5 bases and the J gene lost 5 bases, with 16 bases spanning the gap. Germline V CDR1 and CDR2: MNHEY, SMNVEV (reference sequence). This CDR3 is CASSPVQGRHQPQHF. The CDR3 DNA reads as TGTGCCAGCAGTCCCGTACAGGGACGGCATCAGCCCCAGCATTTT.

V and J are TRBV30 and TRBJ2-7; D perhaps matches TRBD1 (6 bases). Trimming removed 5 bases from V and 8 bases from J, with 10 bases in between. This CDR3 is 10 amino acids long. From germline, CDR1 is GTSNPN and CDR2 SVGIG (reference sequence). The CDR3 region is CAWGWDKQYF. CDR3 nucleotides: TGTGCCTGGGGATGGGACAAGCAGTACTTC.

In this sample, this clone turned up a few times. The J gene is TRBJ1-5, the V gene TRBV19; maybe TRBD1 (5 bases). The germline V and J ends were trimmed by 6 bases and 4 bases, with 7 bases remaining between them. Germline CDR1 and CDR2: LNHDA and SQIVND (reference sequence). This CDR3 region has 12 residues. The CDR3 loop is CASRQGNQPQHF. The CDR3 DNA reads as TGTGCCAGTAGGCAGGGTAATCAGCCCCAGCATTTT.

V is TRBV25-1 and J is TRBJ2-1; 12 bases are shared with TRBD2. The J segment lost 2 bases and the V segment lost 4 bases, leaving 6 bases of the junction unmatched. Germline V gives CDR1 MGHDK, CDR2 SYGVNS. The CDR3 covers 17 residues. The CDR3 region has the DNA TGTGCCAGCAGTGGGGGGTCTAGCGGGGGGGCCTACAATGAGCAGTTCTTC. The encoded protein is CASSGGSSGGAYNEQFF.

The rearrangement links TRBV28 to TRBJ2-2; D possibly corresponds to TRBD1 (6 bases). Trimming took off 7 bases at V and 4 bases at J, with 13 bases between the two ends. Germline V gives CDR1 MDHEN, CDR2 SYDVKM. This CDR3 comprises 14 residues. This chain's CDR3 is CASTGQRVTGELFF. The CDR3 nucleotides read TGTGCCAGCACCGGACAGAGGGTCACCGGGGAGCTGTTTTTT.